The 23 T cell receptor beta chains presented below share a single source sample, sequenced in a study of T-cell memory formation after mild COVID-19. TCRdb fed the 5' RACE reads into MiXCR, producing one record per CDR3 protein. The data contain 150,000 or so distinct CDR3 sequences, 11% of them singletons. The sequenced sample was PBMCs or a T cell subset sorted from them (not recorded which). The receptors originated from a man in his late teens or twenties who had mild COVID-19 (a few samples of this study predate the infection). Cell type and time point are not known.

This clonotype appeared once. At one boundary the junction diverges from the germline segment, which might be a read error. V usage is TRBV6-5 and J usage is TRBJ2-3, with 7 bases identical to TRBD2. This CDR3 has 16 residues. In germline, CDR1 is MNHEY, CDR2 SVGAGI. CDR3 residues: CASSYSVVTSRDTQYF. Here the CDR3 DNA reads TGTGCCAGCAGTTACTCGGTCGTGACTAGCAGAGATACGCAGTATTTT.

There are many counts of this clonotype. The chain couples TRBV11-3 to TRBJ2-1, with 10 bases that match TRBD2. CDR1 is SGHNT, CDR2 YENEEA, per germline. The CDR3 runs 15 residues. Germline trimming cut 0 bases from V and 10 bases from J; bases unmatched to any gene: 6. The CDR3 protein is CASSLDPVTSGEQFF. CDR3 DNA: TGTGCCAGCAGCTTAGACCCGGTGACTAGCGGGGAGCAGTTCTTC.

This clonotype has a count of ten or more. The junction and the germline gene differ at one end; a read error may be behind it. This CDR3 reads CSARDGTGYQETQYF. Here the CDR3 DNA reads TGCAGTGCTCGAGACGGGACAGGGTACCAAGAGACCCAGTACTTC. This chain joins TRBV20-1 and TRBJ2-5; 9 bases are shared with TRBD1. The CDR3 has 15 residues. Germline V gives CDR1 DFQATT, CDR2 SNEGSKA (reference sequence).

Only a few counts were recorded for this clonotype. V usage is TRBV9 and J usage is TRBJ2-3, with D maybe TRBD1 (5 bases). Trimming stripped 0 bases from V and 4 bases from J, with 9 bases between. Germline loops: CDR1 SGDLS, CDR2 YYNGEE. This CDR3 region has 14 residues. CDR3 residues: CASSVGGLPDTQYF. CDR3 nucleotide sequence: TGTGCCAGCAGCGTAGGGGGCCTTCCAGATACGCAGTATTTT.

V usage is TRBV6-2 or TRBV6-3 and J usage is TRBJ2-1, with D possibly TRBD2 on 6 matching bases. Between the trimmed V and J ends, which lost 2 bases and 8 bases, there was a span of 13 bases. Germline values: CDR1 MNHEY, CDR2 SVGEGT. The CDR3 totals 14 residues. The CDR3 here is CASSYLAGRHEQFF. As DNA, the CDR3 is TGTGCCAGCAGTTACCTGGCGGGGCGGCATGAGCAGTTCTTC.

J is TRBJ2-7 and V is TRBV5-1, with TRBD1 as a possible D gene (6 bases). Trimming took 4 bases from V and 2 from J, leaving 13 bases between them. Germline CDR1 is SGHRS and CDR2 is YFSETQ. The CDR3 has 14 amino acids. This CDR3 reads CASSPFQGTYEQYF. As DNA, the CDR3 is TGCGCCAGCAGCCCCTTCCAGGGGACCTACGAGCAGTACTTC.

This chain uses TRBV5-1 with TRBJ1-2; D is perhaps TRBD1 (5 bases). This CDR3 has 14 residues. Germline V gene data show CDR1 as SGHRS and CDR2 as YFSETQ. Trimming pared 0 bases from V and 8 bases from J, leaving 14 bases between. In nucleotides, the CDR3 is TGCGCCAGCAGCTTGGCGACAGATGCGGGAGGCTACACCTTC. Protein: CASSLATDAGGYTF.

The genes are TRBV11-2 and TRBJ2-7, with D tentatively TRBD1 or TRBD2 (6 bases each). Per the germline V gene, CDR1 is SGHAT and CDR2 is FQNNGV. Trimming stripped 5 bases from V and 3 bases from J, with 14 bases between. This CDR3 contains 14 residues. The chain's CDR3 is CASSPGRQDYEQYF. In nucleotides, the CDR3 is TGTGCCAGCAGCCCCGGGAGACAGGACTACGAGCAGTACTTC.

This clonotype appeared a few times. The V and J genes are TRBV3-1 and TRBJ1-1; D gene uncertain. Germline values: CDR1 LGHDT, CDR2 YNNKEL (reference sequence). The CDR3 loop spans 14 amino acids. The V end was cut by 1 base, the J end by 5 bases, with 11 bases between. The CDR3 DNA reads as TGTGCCAGCAGCCAAGCTGGAGCAGGAACTGAAGCTTTCTTT. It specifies CASSQAGAGTEAFF.

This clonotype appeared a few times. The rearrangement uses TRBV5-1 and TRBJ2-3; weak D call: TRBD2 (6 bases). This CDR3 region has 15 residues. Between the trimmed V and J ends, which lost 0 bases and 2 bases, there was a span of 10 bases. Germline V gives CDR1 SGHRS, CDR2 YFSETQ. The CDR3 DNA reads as TGCGCCAGCAGCTTGGAGACGGGGGTCACAGATACGCAGTATTTT. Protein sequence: CASSLETGVTDTQYF. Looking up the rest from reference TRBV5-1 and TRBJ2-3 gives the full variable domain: KAGVTQTPRYLIKTRGQQVTLSCSPISGHRSVSWYQQTPGQGLQFLFEYFSETQRNKGNFPGRFSGRQFSNSRSEMNVSTLELGDSALYLCASSLETGVTDTQYFGPGTRLTVL.

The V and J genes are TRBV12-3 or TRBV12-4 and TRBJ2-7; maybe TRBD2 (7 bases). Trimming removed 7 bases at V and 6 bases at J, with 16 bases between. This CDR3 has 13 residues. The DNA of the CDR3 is TGTGCCAGCACCATTCTGGGGGGGGCCGAGCAGTACTTC. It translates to CASTILGGAEQYF.

The CDR3 loop is CASSSLSAGGYKWYF. CDR3 DNA: TGTGCCAGCAGCTCCCTCTCTGCGGGGGGATACAAATGGTATTTT. V is TRBV7-8 and J is TRBJ2-3, with 8 bases that match TRBD2. Germline V gene lookup returns CDR1 SGHVS and CDR2 FQNEAQ. The CDR3 extends over 15 amino acids. V lost 4 bases to trimming and J lost 14 bases; unmatched junction nucleotides: 17.

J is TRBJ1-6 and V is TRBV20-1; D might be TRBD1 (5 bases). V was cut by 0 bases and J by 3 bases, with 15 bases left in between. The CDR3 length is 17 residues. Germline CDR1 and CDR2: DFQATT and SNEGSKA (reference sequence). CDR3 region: CSARDLGEDFYNSPLHF. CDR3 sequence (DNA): TGCAGTGCTAGAGATCTGGGGGAGGACTTCTATAATTCACCCCTCCACTTT.

CDR3 sequence (DNA): TGTGCCAGCAGTTTAGGCCTAGTATCCGCAGATACGCAGTATTTT. Amino acids: CASSLGLVSADTQYF. The rearrangement uses TRBV12-3 or TRBV12-4 and TRBJ2-3; D call uncertain. CDR3 length: 15 residues. Trimming cost V 1 base and J 4 bases, with 12 bases left between them.

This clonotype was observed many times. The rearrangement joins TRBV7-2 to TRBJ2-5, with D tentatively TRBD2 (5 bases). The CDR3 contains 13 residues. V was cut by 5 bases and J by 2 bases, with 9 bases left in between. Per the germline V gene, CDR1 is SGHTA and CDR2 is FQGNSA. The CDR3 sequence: CASSRGQQETQYF. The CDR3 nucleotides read TGTGCCAGCAGCCGCGGGCAGCAAGAGACCCAGTACTTC.

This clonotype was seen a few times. The CDR3 here is CASSPGRGQGVDNEQFF. CDR3 DNA sequence: TGTGCCAGCAGCCCCGGGAGGGGGCAGGGCGTCGACAATGAGCAGTTCTTC. J is TRBJ2-1 and V is TRBV11-3, with D tentatively TRBD2 (8 bases). V was pared by 5 bases and J by 5 bases, with 22 bases between. CDR1 is SGHNT, CDR2 YENEEA, per germline. CDR3 length: 17 amino acids. Filled out from reference TRBV11-3 and TRBJ2-1, the complete variable domain reads EAGVVQSPRYKIIEKKQPVAFWCNPISGHNTLYWYLQNLGQGPELLIRYENEEAVDDSQLPKDRFSAERLKGVDSTLKIQPAELGDSAVYLCASSPGRGQGVDNEQFFGPGTRLTVL.

CDR3 in amino acids: CASRRQGILGYGYTF. The DNA for the CDR3 is TGTGCCAGCAGACGACAGGGTATCTTAGGCTATGGCTACACCTTC. The rearrangement links TRBV6-4 to TRBJ1-2; TRBD1 matches at 7 bases. J was trimmed by 4 bases and V by 6 bases; bases with no gene match: 11. Germline assignment: CDR1 MRHNA and CDR2 SNTAGT. This CDR3 contains 15 residues.

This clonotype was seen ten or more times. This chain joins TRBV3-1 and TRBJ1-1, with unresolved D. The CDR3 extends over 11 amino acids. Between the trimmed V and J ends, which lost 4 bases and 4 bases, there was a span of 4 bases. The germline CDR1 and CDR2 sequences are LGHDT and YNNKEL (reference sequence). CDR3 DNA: TGTGCCAGCAGCCGCTCCACTGAAGCTTTCTTT. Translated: CASSRSTEAFF.

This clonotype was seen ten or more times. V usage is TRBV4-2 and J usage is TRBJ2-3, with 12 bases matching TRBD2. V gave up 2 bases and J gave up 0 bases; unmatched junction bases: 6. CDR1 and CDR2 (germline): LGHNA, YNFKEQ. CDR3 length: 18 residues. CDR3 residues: CASSQPSGTSGSTDTQYF. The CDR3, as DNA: TGTGCCAGCAGCCAACCCTCCGGGACTAGCGGGAGCACAGATACGCAGTATTTT.

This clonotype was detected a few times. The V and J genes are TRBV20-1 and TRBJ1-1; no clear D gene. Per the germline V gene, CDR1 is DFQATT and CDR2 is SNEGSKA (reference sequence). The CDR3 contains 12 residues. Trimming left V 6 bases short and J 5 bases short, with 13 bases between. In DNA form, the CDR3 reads TGCAGTGCCGCAGGAGGGAGAACTGAAGCTTTCTTT. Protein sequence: CSAAGGRTEAFF.

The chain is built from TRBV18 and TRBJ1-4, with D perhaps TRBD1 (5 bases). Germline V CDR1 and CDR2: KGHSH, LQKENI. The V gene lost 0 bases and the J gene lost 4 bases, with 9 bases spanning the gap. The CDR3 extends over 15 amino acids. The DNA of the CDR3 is TGTGCCAGCTCACCACCGGAGACAGTTAATGAAAAACTGTTTTTT. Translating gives CASSPPETVNEKLFF.

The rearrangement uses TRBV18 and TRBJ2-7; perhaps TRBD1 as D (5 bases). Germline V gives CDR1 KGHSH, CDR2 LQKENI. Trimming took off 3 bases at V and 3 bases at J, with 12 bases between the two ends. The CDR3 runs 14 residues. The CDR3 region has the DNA TGTGCCAGCTCACCCGGGTCCAGGGACTACGAGCAGTACTTC. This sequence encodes CASSPGSRDYEQYF.

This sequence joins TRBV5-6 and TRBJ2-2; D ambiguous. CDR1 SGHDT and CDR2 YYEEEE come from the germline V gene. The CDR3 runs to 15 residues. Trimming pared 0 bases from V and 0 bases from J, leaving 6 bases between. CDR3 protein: CASSLVTPNTGELFF. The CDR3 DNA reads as TGTGCCAGCAGCTTGGTGACCCCGAACACCGGGGAGCTGTTTTTT.